These 20 T cell receptor beta chains share one sample of origin, sequenced in a study of cytotoxic CD8 clonotypes in ibrutinib-treated CLL. Clones were read by immunoSEQ multiplex PCR, and TCRdb kept only the in-frame ones, dropping some. The repertoire holds some 350,000 clones, about 61% seen once, with about 5.9% in the top ten. The material was PBMCs, obtained after 36 months of ibrutinib treatment. These receptors were obtained from a human donor with chronic lymphocytic leukemia.

The chain uses TRBV5-1 and TRBJ1-2, with D hard to call. CDR3 length: 15 residues. Germline loops: CDR1 SGHRS, CDR2 YFSETQ. V was cut by 4 bases and J by 4 bases, with 17 bases left in between. Here the CDR3 DNA reads TGCGCCAGCAGCCTAAGGACCGCCACAGTCTATGGCTACACCTTC. Its protein product is CASSLRTATVYGYTF.

V gene TRBV5-1 combines with J gene TRBJ1-1; D perhaps matches TRBD1 (5 bases). V was pared by 3 bases and J by 6 bases, with 18 bases between. Germline CDR1 and CDR2: SGHRS and YFSETQ. The CDR3 has 15 amino acids. In nucleotides, the CDR3 is TGCGCCAGCAGCTCAGGGTTGTTGGTGGACCCTGAAGCTTTCTTT. It translates to CASSSGLLVDPEAFF.

This clone was recorded a few times. The chain joins TRBV5-1 to TRBJ2-7; a possible D gene is TRBD1 (6 bases). Germline values: CDR1 SGHRS, CDR2 YFSETQ. V was pared by 3 bases and J by 4 bases, with 17 bases between. This CDR3 is built from 15 residues. The CDR3 protein is CASSWEYRGKYEQYF. The CDR3, as DNA: TGCGCCAGCAGCTGGGAGTATAGGGGGAAGTACGAGCAGTACTTC. The full variable domain, with the rest looked up from reference TRBV5-1 and TRBJ2-7, is KAGVTQTPRYLIKTRGQQVTLSCSPISGHRSVSWYQQTPGQGLQFLFEYFSETQRNKGNFPGRFSGRQFSNSRSEMNVSTLELGDSALYLCASSWEYRGKYEQYFGPGTRLTVT.

The chain uses TRBV7-8 and TRBJ2-7; perhaps TRBD2 as D (5 bases). CDR1 and CDR2 (germline): SGHVS, FQNEAQ. The CDR3 totals 14 residues. Trimming took off 4 bases at V and 2 bases at J, with 12 bases between the two ends. CDR3 sequence (DNA): TGTGCCAGCAGCTCCCCGCTGGAGGCCTACGAGCAGTACTTC. It codes for CASSSPLEAYEQYF.

To note about this clone: This sample also contains other DNA sequences that code for the same CDR3. The CDR3 DNA reads as TGTGCCAGCAGCAGCGATCGGGGCGAGCAGTACTTC. Protein: CASSSDRGEQYF. The genes are TRBV7-9 and TRBJ2-7, with a weak D call TRBD2 (5 bases). The germline gives CDR1 SEHNR, CDR2 FQNEAQ (reference sequence). Trimming removed 5 bases at V and 6 bases at J, with 11 bases between. The CDR3 covers 12 residues.

This clone has more than one count but fewer than ten. The chain combines TRBV4-1 with TRBJ2-7, with D perhaps matching TRBD2 (6 bases). V was clipped by 4 bases and J by 5 bases, with 18 bases between them. The germline V gene has CDR1 MGHRA and CDR2 YSYEKL. This CDR3 spans 15 amino acids. This CDR3 reads CASSLGGGGIHEQYF. The CDR3 nucleotides are TGCGCCAGCAGCCTCGGGGGAGGAGGGATACACGAGCAGTACTTC.

This chain uses TRBV13 with TRBJ1-4; 8 bases are a match to TRBD1. V shed 6 bases and J 8 bases; nucleotides not matched to a gene: 5. Germline values: CDR1 PRHDT, CDR2 FYEKMQ (reference sequence). The CDR3 extends over 13 amino acids. The CDR3 DNA sequence: TGTGCCAGCAGAACGGACAGGGAGGAAAAACTGTTTTTT. Translated: CASRTDREEKLFF.

The chain employs TRBV23-1 and TRBJ2-5; tentatively, D is TRBD1 (5 bases). TRBV23-1 carries the ORF label, with uncertain function. Deletions cut 2 bases from V and 5 bases from J, with 12 bases between. The CDR3 contains 14 residues. The CDR3 nucleotides are TGCGCCAGCAGTCAACAGGGTAGTGGGGAGACCCAGTACTTC. The encoded protein is CASSQQGSGETQYF.

This clone was observed a few times. The chain uses TRBV6-6 and TRBJ1-5; 10 bases fit TRBD1. Germline lookup yields CDR1 MNHNY and CDR2 SVGAGI (reference sequence). The CDR3 totals 14 residues. J gave up 7 bases and V 4 bases, and 4 bases lay outside the gene matches. CDR3 in amino acids: CASSSVTGGQPQHF. As DNA, the CDR3 is TGTGCCAGCAGTTCCGTGACAGGGGGCCAGCCCCAGCATTTT.

This clone was counted only a few times. V is TRBV5-1 and J is TRBJ2-5, with a possible D match to TRBD2 (6 bases). The germline gives CDR1 SGHRS, CDR2 YFSETQ. V lost 3 bases and J 4 bases, leaving 10 bases between the germline ends. The CDR3 loop spans 13 amino acids. CDR3 amino acids: CASSYGSGETQYF. Here the CDR3 DNA reads TGCGCCAGCAGCTACGGGAGTGGAGAGACCCAGTACTTC. Combining the CDR3 with reference TRBV5-1 and TRBJ2-5 gives the whole variable domain KAGVTQTPRYLIKTRGQQVTLSCSPISGHRSVSWYQQTPGQGLQFLFEYFSETQRNKGNFPGRFSGRQFSNSRSEMNVSTLELGDSALYLCASSYGSGETQYFGPGTRLLVL.

The gene calls are TRBV9 and TRBJ2-5; 9 nucleotides match TRBD2. J was trimmed by 5 bases and V by 4 bases; bases with no gene match: 12. Germline V gene sequence: CDR1 SGDLS, CDR2 YYNGEE. This CDR3 comprises 16 residues. The CDR3 spells CASSRQRAGGQETQYF. The CDR3 DNA is TGTGCCAGCAGCCGCCAGCGGGCGGGGGGGCAGGAGACCCAGTACTTC.

This clone was observed a few times. The rearrangement joins TRBV2 to TRBJ2-7; 8 positions match TRBD1. Germline V gene lookup returns CDR1 SNHLY and CDR2 FYNNEI. V was clipped by 5 bases and J by 2 bases; unmatched bases: 8. The CDR3 is made up of 15 amino acids. The CDR3 protein is CASSPTGASPYEQYF. The CDR3, as DNA: TGTGCCAGCAGTCCGACAGGGGCCTCACCCTACGAGCAGTACTTC.

The chain couples TRBV19 to TRBJ2-5; 9 nucleotides line up with TRBD1. Germline CDR1 is LNHDA and CDR2 is SQIVND (reference sequence). The CDR3 runs 15 residues. V gave up 3 bases and J gave up 1 base; unmatched junction bases: 3. The CDR3 region has the DNA TGTGCCAGTAGTATTGGGGGACAGGGCCAAGAGACCCAGTACTTC. Translation: CASSIGGQGQETQYF.

The chain couples TRBV4-3 to TRBJ2-7; a possible D gene is TRBD2 (5 bases). Trimming stripped 1 base from V and 3 bases from J, with 16 bases between. CDR3 length: 16 amino acids. CDR1 and CDR2 (germline): LGHNA, YSLEER. This CDR3 is CASSQGWSGSIYEQYF. CDR3 nucleotides: TGCGCCAGCAGCCAAGGTTGGTCGGGGTCGATCTACGAGCAGTACTTC.

This chain joins TRBV7-8 and TRBJ2-1; no reliable D call. CDR1 is SGHVS and CDR2 is FQNEAQ in the germline V gene. This CDR3 is 16 amino acids long. The V and J ends lost 2 bases and 0 bases respectively, with 11 bases between them. In DNA, the CDR3 is TGTGCCAGCAGCTTAAACAGCGAATCCTCCTACAATGAGCAGTTCTTC. Encoded protein: CASSLNSESSYNEQFF.

This clone was seen a few times. V is TRBV14 and J is TRBJ2-3, with 7 bases aligning to TRBD1. Unmatched junction bases numbered 12, after V lost 4 bases and J lost 5 bases. This CDR3 has 16 amino acids. Germline V lookup: CDR1 SGHDN, CDR2 FVKESK. CDR3 sequence (DNA): TGTGCCAGCAGCCCGCCGACAGGGTGGGCTAAAGATACGCAGTATTTT. As protein: CASSPPTGWAKDTQYF.

This clone was counted only a few times. The J gene is TRBJ2-5, the V gene TRBV27; D is ambiguous. The CDR3 contains 13 residues. Per germline, CDR1 MNHEY and CDR2 SMNVEV (reference sequence). V shed 2 bases and J shed 4 bases, with 8 bases lying between them. CDR3 amino acids: CASSLAVGETQYF. The CDR3 region has the DNA TGTGCCAGCAGTTTAGCGGTGGGAGAGACCCAGTACTTC.

The chain recombines TRBV10-3 with TRBJ1-3; maybe TRBD1 (6 bases). This CDR3 comprises 15 residues. Trimming removed 11 bases at V and 0 bases at J, with 17 bases between. Germline V gives CDR1 ENHRY, CDR2 SYGVKD. In DNA, the CDR3 is TGTGCCGGAGGGGGAGCTGTCAGCTCTGGAAACACCATATATTTT. Translation: CAGGGAVSSGNTIYF.

V and J are TRBV25-1 and TRBJ1-3; D remains unclear. There are 15 residues in the CDR3. V was shortened by 2 bases and J by 4 bases, with 12 bases between the two germline ends. Germline-derived CDR1 and CDR2 are MGHDK and SYGVNS. CDR3: CASSEIGVSGNTIYF. CDR3 in DNA: TGTGCCAGCAGTGAAATTGGGGTCTCCGGAAACACCATATATTTT.

The chain links TRBV5-1 to TRBJ2-1; tentative D call: TRBD1 (5 bases). V was pared by 2 bases and J by 4 bases, with 10 bases between. The CDR3 is 14 amino acids. CDR1 and CDR2 (germline): SGHRS, YFSETQ. The DNA of the CDR3 is TGCGCCAGCAGCTTCGGTCAGGGTTACAATGAGCAGTTCTTC. It codes for CASSFGQGYNEQFF.